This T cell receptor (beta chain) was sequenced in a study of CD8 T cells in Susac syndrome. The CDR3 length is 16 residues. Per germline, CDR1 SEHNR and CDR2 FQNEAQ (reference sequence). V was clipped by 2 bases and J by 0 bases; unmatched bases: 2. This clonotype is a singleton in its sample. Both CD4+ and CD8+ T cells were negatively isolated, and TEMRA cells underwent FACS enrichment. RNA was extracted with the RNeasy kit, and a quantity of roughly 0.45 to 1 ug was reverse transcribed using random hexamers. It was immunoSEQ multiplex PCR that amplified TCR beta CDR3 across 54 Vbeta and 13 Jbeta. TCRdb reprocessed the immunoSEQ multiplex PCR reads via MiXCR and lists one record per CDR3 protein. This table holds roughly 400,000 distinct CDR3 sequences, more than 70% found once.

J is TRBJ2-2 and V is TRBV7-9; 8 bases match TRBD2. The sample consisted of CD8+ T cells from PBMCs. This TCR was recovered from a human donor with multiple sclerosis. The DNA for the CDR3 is TGTGCCAGCAGCTTAACGGGACTAGCGAACACCGGGGAGCTGTTTTTT. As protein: CASSLTGLANTGELFF.